The 9 T cell receptor beta chains presented below share a single source sample, sequenced in a study of blood T cell repertoires in COVID-19. Clones were read by immunoSEQ multiplex PCR, and TCRdb kept only the in-frame ones, dropping some. The sample has approximately 110,000 clones, about 90% seen once. The sample taken for sequencing was peripheral blood. The receptors were sampled from a woman between 45 and 60 years old with active or convalescent COVID-19.

This rearrangement joins TRBV2 to TRBJ2-7, with 10 bases identical to TRBD1. Germline V lookup: CDR1 SNHLY, CDR2 FYNNEI. V shed 6 bases, J shed 3 bases, and the junction held 5 bases outside the gene matches. The CDR3 consists of 14 residues. The CDR3 nucleotides are TGTGCCAGCAGGGACAGGGGGAAAGGCTACGAGCAGTACTTC. The encoded protein is CASRDRGKGYEQYF.

This clone showed up just once. The DNA is omitted, as the CDR3 cannot be located on it reliably, and the CDR3 follows TCRdb's listing. This chain links TRBV21-1 with TRBJ2-1; the listed D gene, TRBD1, was not tested against the DNA. TRBV21-1 corresponds to a pseudogene. The CDR3 comprises 16 residues, both ends counted. The CDR3 here is CASSKVARGTLNEQFF.

The V and J genes are TRBV7-2 and TRBJ2-1; possibly TRBD2 for D (6 bases). This CDR3 region has 16 residues. Germline assignment: CDR1 SGHTA and CDR2 FQGNSA. The V end was cut by 1 base, the J end by 5 bases, with 15 bases between. DNA of the CDR3: TGTGCCAGCAGCTTAGGGAGGCGGGACTGGAACAATGAGCAGTTCTTC. Protein: CASSLGRRDWNNEQFF.

The rearrangement joins TRBV7-9 to TRBJ1-4; 9 bases agree with TRBD1. This CDR3 is built from 13 residues. Germline CDR1 is SEHNR and CDR2 is FQNEAQ (reference sequence). V lost 11 bases and J lost 2; bases outside the gene matches: 3. CDR3 in amino acids: CAGQGKTNEKLFF. The CDR3, as DNA: TGTGCCGGACAGGGGAAGACTAATGAAAAACTGTTTTTT.

The J gene is TRBJ2-5, the V gene TRBV11-2; 7 bases agree with TRBD1. The junction had 1 base not matched to a gene; V was cut back by 1 base and J by 2 bases. The germline V gene encodes CDR1 SGHAT and CDR2 FQNNGV. There are 14 residues in the CDR3. The CDR3 sequence is CASSLGTGQETQYF. The CDR3 nucleotides read TGTGCCAGCAGCTTAGGGACAGGTCAAGAGACCCAGTACTTC.

The V and J genes are TRBV24-1 and TRBJ2-1, with 7 bases lining up with TRBD2. J was trimmed by 7 bases and V by 1 base; bases with no gene match: 9. Germline CDR1 KGHDR, CDR2 SFDVKD. The CDR3 contains 16 residues. This chain's CDR3 is CATSDLRTRSMNEQFF. The CDR3, as DNA: TGTGCCACCAGTGATTTAAGGACTAGAAGTATGAATGAGCAGTTCTTC.

The chain has TRBV28 and TRBJ2-5, with D possibly TRBD2 on 6 matching bases. V lost 2 bases, J lost 6 bases, and 22 bases lay in between. In germline, CDR1 is MDHEN, CDR2 SYDVKM. The CDR3 runs 17 residues. Here the CDR3 DNA reads TGTGCCAGCAGTTTAACGACTCGGGGGAAAATCTGGAAGACCCAGTACTTC. Translation gives CASSLTTRGKIWKTQYF.

This chain uses TRBV2 with TRBJ1-5; 10 nucleotides line up with TRBD1. The V and J ends lost 5 bases and 6 bases, in that order; junction bases with no gene match: 10. Per the germline V gene, CDR1 is SNHLY and CDR2 is FYNNEI. The CDR3 runs 16 residues. Here the CDR3 DNA reads TGTGCCAGCAGTACACTCGGGACAGGGGTAGGTCAGCCCCAGCATTTT. It specifies CASSTLGTGVGQPQHF. The full variable domain, its missing parts supplied by reference TRBV2 and TRBJ1-5, is EPEVTQTPSHQVTQMGQEVILRCVPISNHLYFYWYRQILGQKVEFLVSFYNNEISEKSEIFDDQFSVERPDGSNFTLKIRSTKLEDSAMYFCASSTLGTGVGQPQHFGDGTRLSIL.

The chain employs TRBV7-2 and TRBJ2-1; 9 positions match TRBD1. V lost 2 bases to trimming and J lost 2 bases; unmatched junction nucleotides: 4. The germline gives CDR1 SGHTA, CDR2 FQGNSA. This CDR3 comprises 16 residues. CDR3 sequence (DNA): TGTGCCAGCAGCTTAAGGGGACAGGGAACCTACAATGAGCAGTTCTTC. The encoded protein is CASSLRGQGTYNEQFF.